The 15 T cell receptor beta chains listed next were all sequenced from one sample in a study of shared clonotypes between healthy human individuals. Assay used: immunoSEQ multiplex PCR; TCRdb lists only in-frame clones, some missing. The sample consists of fewer than 200,000 clones, 80% to 95% of them appearing once. The specimen was naive CD4+ T cells sorted from blood. The subset: CD45RA+ positively selected. These TCRs come from a woman in her twenties or thirties in good health.

J is TRBJ1-1 and V is TRBV13, with D uncertain. CDR1 is PRHDT and CDR2 is FYEKMQ in the germline V gene (reference sequence). There are 13 residues in the CDR3. V lost 6 bases and J 1 base, leaving 9 bases between the germline ends. In nucleotides, the CDR3 is TGTGCCAGCAGTTCCAGACCGAACACTGAAGCTTTCTTT. It translates to CASSSRPNTEAFF.

V usage is TRBV28 and J usage is TRBJ1-4; no clear D. The germline gives CDR1 MDHEN, CDR2 SYDVKM. V lost 6 bases and J lost 5, with 10 bases in between. The CDR3 is 13 residues long. The CDR3 spells CASRTSGNEKLFF. CDR3 DNA: TGTGCCAGCAGAACATCCGGGAATGAAAAACTGTTTTTT.

This rearrangement joins TRBV28 to TRBJ2-5; the D is unclear. The CDR3 runs 14 residues. Germline lookup yields CDR1 MDHEN and CDR2 SYDVKM. The germline V and J ends were trimmed by 3 bases and 4 bases, with 12 bases remaining between them. The CDR3 DNA follows: TGTGCCAGCAGTTTTCCATCAGGACGAGAGACCCAGTACTTC. Translation: CASSFPSGRETQYF.

V usage is TRBV29-1 and J usage is TRBJ2-5; D ambiguous. The end of the DNA aligns better with TRBJ2-7, so the J call may be wrong. Germline V lookup: CDR1 SQVTM, CDR2 ANQGSEA. This CDR3 spans 12 amino acids. CDR3 bases: TGCAGCGTTCTGAGTCGCGGTAACGAGCAGTACTTC. Translated, it gives CSVLSRGNEQYF.

This clone was seen once. Here the CDR3 DNA reads TGTGCCAGCAGCCAAAACACGGCGGGGGGCTCCTACGAGCAGTACTTC. This translates into CASSQNTAGGSYEQYF. This chain joins TRBV4-2 and TRBJ2-7; 8 bases are a match to TRBD2. The junction had 6 bases not matched to a gene; V was cut back by 2 bases and J by 0 bases. Germline V lookup: CDR1 LGHNA, CDR2 YNFKEQ. The CDR3 has 16 amino acids.

The chain carries TRBV4-1 and TRBJ2-1; TRBD2 matches 10 bases. V dropped 6 bases and J dropped 5; count of bases not matched to a gene: 10. Looked up from germline, CDR1 is MGHRA and CDR2 is YSYEKL. This CDR3 comprises 16 residues. For the CDR3, the DNA is TGCGCCAGCAGTACATTCGGGACTAGCGTCCACAATGAGCAGTTCTTC. Protein: CASSTFGTSVHNEQFF.

This chain joins TRBV7-2 and TRBJ1-3; unclear D gene. This CDR3 is built from 16 residues. Germline lookup yields CDR1 SGHTA and CDR2 FQGNSA. V was shortened by 3 bases and J by 3 bases, with 15 bases between the two germline ends. CDR3 region: CASSFFGLASGNTIYF. The DNA of the CDR3 is TGTGCCAGCAGCTTTTTTGGTCTTGCTAGTGGAAACACCATATATTTT.

The genes are TRBV28 and TRBJ2-5, with 10 bases identical to TRBD1. Judging by the DNA end, TRBJ2-7 fits better; the J call may be wrong. From germline, CDR1 is MDHEN and CDR2 SYDVKM. The CDR3 is made up of 15 amino acids. CDR3: CASSVPGQGNYEQYF. As DNA, the CDR3 is TGTGCCAGCAGTGTGCCGGGACAGGGGAACTACGAGCAGTACTTC.

Details on this clone: Other DNA sequences within the sample encode an identical CDR3. The chain employs TRBV7-9 and TRBJ2-1, with D uncertain. The CDR3 sequence is 12 residues long. V lost 2 bases and J 1 base, leaving 0 bases between the germline ends. Germline lookup yields CDR1 SEHNR and CDR2 FQNEAQ (reference sequence). The CDR3 DNA sequence: TGTGCCAGCAGCTTATCCTACAATGAGCAGTTCTTC. Amino acid sequence: CASSLSYNEQFF.

This rearrangement joins TRBV11-2 to TRBJ2-7; 10 bases align to TRBD2. V was clipped by 5 bases and J by 3 bases; unmatched bases: 10. Germline V gene lookup returns CDR1 SGHAT and CDR2 FQNNGV. This CDR3 comprises 16 residues. CDR3 loop: CASSLRQASGSYEQYF. The CDR3 bases are TGTGCCAGCAGCCTACGTCAGGCTAGCGGGAGCTACGAGCAGTACTTC.

This clone appeared a single time. This chain uses TRBV18 with TRBJ2-5; D is uncertain. The germline V gene encodes CDR1 KGHSH and CDR2 LQKENI. The CDR3 sequence is 14 residues long. The V end lost 6 bases, the J end lost 0 bases, and 11 bases lay between the germline ends. CDR3 in amino acids: CASSLGPNQETQYF. CDR3 in DNA: TGTGCCAGCTCCCTAGGACCCAACCAAGAGACCCAGTACTTC.

The CDR3 nucleotides are TGTGCCAGCAGCTTGGGGACGGGCGTAGAGTGGGAAAAACTGTTTTTT. Protein: CASSLGTGVEWEKLFF. This chain links TRBV5-4 with TRBJ1-4; D remains ambiguous. Germline V gene data show CDR1 as SGHNT and CDR2 as YYREEE (reference sequence). The ends were cut back, 0 bases at V and 8 bases at J, with 17 bases in the middle. The CDR3 contains 16 residues.

The V gene is TRBV7-9, the J gene TRBJ2-5; 11 nucleotides align to TRBD2. V lost 10 bases to trimming and J lost 11 bases; unmatched junction nucleotides: 15. The CDR3 runs 14 residues. The germline gives CDR1 SEHNR, CDR2 FQNEAQ (reference sequence). CDR3 region: CATSLAGGNEQQYF. The CDR3 DNA is TGTGCCACCTCCTTAGCGGGAGGGAACGAACAGCAGTACTTC.

The rearrangement uses TRBV18 and TRBJ1-2; D perhaps matches TRBD1 (5 bases). This CDR3 is built from 15 residues. CDR1 and CDR2 from the germline V gene are KGHSH and LQKENI. V was clipped by 3 bases and J by 3 bases, with 14 bases between them. DNA for the CDR3: TGTGCCAGCTCACCCCAGGGTAAAGGTTACTATGGCTACACCTTC. It is translated as CASSPQGKGYYGYTF.

The gene calls are TRBV10-2 and TRBJ2-3, with 10 positions matching TRBD2. The junction had 7 bases not matched to a gene; V was cut back by 6 bases and J by 7 bases. CDR1 is WSHSY and CDR2 is SAAADI in the germline V gene. This CDR3 has 14 amino acids. The CDR3 loop is CASRLAGRSHTQYF. CDR3 sequence (DNA): TGCGCCAGCAGACTAGCGGGACGATCTCATACGCAGTATTTT.